This record looks at one T cell receptor (beta chain) sequence and its context. Its specificity is unknown. CDR1 SQVTM and CDR2 ANQGSEA come from the germline V gene. This CDR3 is built from 12 residues. Trimming stripped 4 bases from V and 5 bases from J, with 11 bases between. The PCR employed 60 Vbeta primers together with 13 Jbeta primers. TCRdb's table, derived via immunoSEQ multiplex PCR, lists solely in-frame clones and lacks some. Recorded for this sample: about 120,000 clones. This specimen comes from a study of cytomegalovirus exposure and HLA in healthy donors. Notes on the study in general: Later, TCR association rates were found to vary by HLA locus, highest for DRB1 and lowest for HLA-C. According to the study, 150 to 200 TCR beta chains were cytomegalovirus-associated.

This TCR derives from a woman aged 40 to 50 in good health and CMV-seropositive. The rearrangement joins TRBV29-1 to TRBJ2-5, with a possible D match to TRBD1 (6 bases). The specimen was PBMCs. The CDR3 here is CSVGTQGETQYF. CDR3 nucleotide sequence: TGCAGCGTTGGGACCCAGGGGGAGACCCAGTACTTC.